The 27 T cell receptor beta chains reported below all come from one sample, sequenced in a study of prognosis after radiotherapy for stage I lung cancer. The study amplified the TCR beta CDR3 region from genomic DNA. This amplification was carried out by two rounds of multiplex PCR. First-round PCR amplification was performed with primers specific to each TRBV and TRBJ gene. TCRdb fed the multiplex PCR reads into MiXCR, producing one record per CDR3 protein. This table has about 8,500 distinct CDR3 sequences, roughly 60% appearing once. The sequencing used PBMCs, collected before or after stereotactic body radiation therapy (not recorded which). These receptors were obtained from a donor over 45 with non-small cell lung cancer.

This clonotype was observed a few times. This chain links TRBV30 with TRBJ1-6, with a tentative D call TRBD1 (6 bases). Deletions cut 3 bases from V and 4 bases from J, with 10 bases between. Germline CDR1 and CDR2: GTSNPN and SVGIG (reference sequence). The CDR3 length is 14 residues. The CDR3 region is CAWRRGDYNSPLHF. The CDR3 bases are TGTGCCTGGAGGAGGGGGGATTATAATTCACCCCTCCACTTT.

Sample share makes this clonotype medium-sized. The rearrangement uses TRBV7-9 and TRBJ2-7; D gene uncertain. CDR1 and CDR2 from the germline V gene are SEHNR and FQNEAQ (reference sequence). The CDR3 sequence is 13 residues long. Trimming left V 6 bases short and J 1 base short, with 10 bases between. This CDR3 reads CASRQWGSYEQYF. The CDR3 coding sequence is TGTGCCAGCAGGCAGTGGGGTTCCTACGAGCAGTACTTC. The full variable domain, in which reference TRBV7-9 and TRBJ2-7 provide the parts outside the CDR3, is DTGVSQNPRHKITKRGQNVTFRCDPISEHNRLYWYRQTLGQGPEFLTYFQNEAQLEKSRLLSDRFSAERPKGSFSTLEIQRTEQGDSAMYLCASRQWGSYEQYFGPGTRLTVT.

This chain links TRBV2 with TRBJ1-6; D ambiguous. The germline V gene encodes CDR1 SNHLY and CDR2 FYNNEI. The CDR3 length is 14 residues. Trimming left V 8 bases short and J 7 bases short, with 15 bases between. CDR3 region: CASLGSERNSPLHF. The CDR3 DNA reads TGTGCCAGCCTAGGGTCAGAGAGAAATTCACCCCTCCACTTT.

For this clonotype: Since no conserved phenylalanine or tryptophan closes the CDR3, a read error is the likely cause. The J gene is TRBJ2-6, the V gene TRBV6-2 or TRBV6-3; 9 nucleotides agree with TRBD2. CDR3 length equals 17 residues. Per germline, CDR1 MNHEY and CDR2 SVGEGT. As DNA, the CDR3 is TGTGCCAGCAGTTTAGCGGGAGCCAGCTCTTGGGCCAACTTCCTGACTTCC. Its translation is CASSLAGASSWANFLTS.

Remarks on this clonotype: This is likely an artifact of a read error, given a far larger clone one base away. The chain couples TRBV7-8 to TRBJ2-7; D is ambiguous. V was clipped by 7 bases and J by 0 bases, with 16 bases between them. This CDR3 spans 15 amino acids. Germline-derived CDR1 and CDR2 are SGHVS and FQNEAQ. Here the CDR3 DNA reads TGTGCCAGCAACCCAGACGTCTTAAGCTCCTACGAGCAGTACTTC. Translated, it gives CASNPDVLSSYEQYF. The complete variable domain, with remaining parts taken from reference TRBV7-8 and TRBJ2-7, reads GAGVSQSPRYKVAKRGQDVALRCDPISGHVSLFWYQQALGQGPEFLTYFQNEAQLDKSGLPSDRFFAERPEGSVSTLKIQRTQQEDSAVYLCASNPDVLSSYEQYFGPGTRLTVT.

This clonotype qualifies as medium-sized (0.01 to 0.1%). This rearrangement joins TRBV6-1 to TRBJ2-1; 12 nucleotides match TRBD2. The germline V gene has CDR1 MNHNS and CDR2 SASEGT. The V segment lost 6 bases and the J segment 4 bases; nucleotides outside the gene matches: 7. CDR3 size: 16 residues. Here the CDR3 DNA reads TGTGCCAGCAGACTAGGGACTAGCGGGTCTTACAATGAGCAGTTCTTC. Translated, it gives CASRLGTSGSYNEQFF.

The chain recombines TRBV6-1 with TRBJ2-7; TRBD2 agrees at 9 bases. The CDR3 runs to 15 residues. Germline V gives CDR1 MNHNS, CDR2 SASEGT. The V segment lost 6 bases and the J segment 5 bases; nucleotides outside the gene matches: 11. The CDR3 coding sequence is TGTGCCAGCAGCCTCGACGGGGCTAGCGGGAACGAGCAGTACTTC. It encodes CASSLDGASGNEQYF.

As to this clonotype: This is likely an artifact of a read error, given a far larger clone one base away. The V and J genes are TRBV6-2 or TRBV6-3 and TRBJ1-1, with TRBD1 matching 9 bases. The J segment lost 1 base and the V segment lost 9 bases, leaving 12 bases of the junction unmatched. The CDR3 totals 16 residues. The V gene's germline CDR1 is MNHEY and CDR2 SVGEGT. This CDR3 is CASRPYRDRENTEAFF. CDR3 nucleotide sequence: TGTGCCAGTCGGCCGTACCGGGACAGGGAGAACACTGAAGCTTTCTTT.

Remarks on this clonotype: This likely reflects a read error, since a far larger clone is one base away. V is TRBV6-5 and J is TRBJ1-2; D might be TRBD1 (6 bases). The germline CDR1 and CDR2 sequences are MNHEY and SVGAGI. CDR3 length: 13 amino acids. Here the CDR3 reads CAISQGLGYGYTF. The DNA for the CDR3 is TGTGCCATCAGTCAGGGGCTAGGGTATGGCTACACCTTC.

J is TRBJ2-7 and V is TRBV12-3 or TRBV12-4; maybe TRBD2 (5 bases). V lost 1 base and J lost 3, with 10 bases in between. The CDR3 has 14 amino acids. In DNA form, the CDR3 reads TGTGCCAGCAGTTTAGGGACCGGACTCTACGAGCAGTACTTC. Residues: CASSLGTGLYEQYF.

As regards this clonotype: Only one base separates this from a far larger clonotype, so it likely reflects a read error. The chain combines TRBV28 with TRBJ2-5; D not resolved. With the DNA end fitting TRBJ2-1 better, the J assignment may be wrong. CDR3 length: 11 residues. Germline CDR1 MDHEN, CDR2 SYDVKM. CDR3 nucleotide sequence: TGTGCCAGCAGTTCCGGGTACGAGCAGTTCTTC. It encodes CASSSGYEQFF.

The chain has TRBV4-2 and TRBJ1-2; 10 bases match TRBD1. CDR1 and CDR2 from the germline V gene are LGHNA and YNFKEQ. CDR3 length: 17 residues. V shed 0 bases, J shed 1 base, and the junction held 5 bases outside the gene matches. CDR3 DNA: TGTGCCAGCAGCCAAGATGTGGGACAGGGGTATAACTATGGCTACACCTTC. It encodes CASSQDVGQGYNYGYTF.

The CDR3 nucleotides are TGCAGTGCTAGGGGGACTAGCGGGATGGGCCTTTTGGATGAGCAGTTCTTC. Residues: CSARGTSGMGLLDEQFF. The chain joins TRBV20-1 to TRBJ2-1, with 13 bases identical to TRBD2. Trimming at V came to 3 bases and at J to 8 bases, leaving 13 bases not matched to a gene. CDR3 length: 17 residues. CDR1 and CDR2 from the germline V gene are DFQATT and SNEGSKA (reference sequence).

This clonotype qualifies as medium-sized. The chain couples TRBV27 to TRBJ1-1; D is unclear. The CDR3 covers 15 residues. Trimming cost V 5 bases and J 5 bases, with 18 bases left between them. Germline CDR1 is MNHEY and CDR2 is SMNVEV (reference sequence). CDR3 sequence reads: CASSRWPEGGTEAFF. The DNA for the CDR3 is TGTGCCAGCAGTCGATGGCCAGAAGGAGGGACTGAAGCTTTCTTT.

The CDR3 region is CASSEALGRGKETQYF. CDR3 nucleotides: TGTGCCAGCAGTGAAGCGCTGGGAAGGGGCAAAGAGACCCAGTACTTC. The chain is built from TRBV6-1 and TRBJ2-5; D is perhaps TRBD1 (5 bases). This CDR3 has 16 residues. With 0 bases removed from V and 3 bases from J, the gap between germline ends came to 14 bases. CDR1 is MNHNS, CDR2 SASEGT, per germline.

This clonotype was seen a single time. The V call is TRBV30, the J call TRBJ2-7; D remains ambiguous. Germline CDR1 GTSNPN, CDR2 SVGIG (reference sequence). There are 15 residues in the CDR3. With 2 bases removed from V and 0 bases from J, the gap between germline ends came to 14 bases. The CDR3 here is CAWSFGLPGSYEQYF. The CDR3 coding sequence is TGTGCCTGGAGTTTTGGTCTCCCGGGCTCCTACGAGCAGTACTTC.

The chain has TRBV30 and TRBJ1-6, with D maybe TRBD1 (5 bases). CDR1 and CDR2 (germline): GTSNPN, SVGIG (reference sequence). CDR3 length equals 14 residues. Trimming cost V 3 bases and J 4 bases, with 10 bases left between them. The CDR3 sequence: CAWRDAGYNSPLHF. The CDR3 DNA follows: TGTGCCTGGAGAGATGCAGGGTATAATTCACCCCTCCACTTT.

In DNA, the CDR3 is TGCAGTGCGAATCACGGCAGCAAGTCCTACAATGAGCAGTTCTTC. Amino acids: CSANHGSKSYNEQFF. The rearrangement links TRBV20-1 to TRBJ2-1; no reliable D call. Germline values: CDR1 DFQATT, CDR2 SNEGSKA (reference sequence). The CDR3 covers 15 residues. V lost 6 bases and J 1 base, leaving 16 bases between the germline ends.

By share of the sample, this clonotype is medium-sized. The J gene is TRBJ2-7, the V gene TRBV5-1; 9 bases line up with TRBD1. Per germline, CDR1 SGHRS and CDR2 YFSETQ. The CDR3 contains 15 residues. J was trimmed by 5 bases and V by 0 bases; bases with no gene match: 6. The CDR3 reads CASSLEDRGFDEQYF. CDR3 sequence (DNA): TGCGCCAGCAGCTTGGAGGACAGGGGTTTTGACGAGCAGTACTTC.

A remark on this clonotype: With a far larger clone one base away, a read error is the likely cause. V usage is TRBV6-5 and J usage is TRBJ1-4, with a possible D match to TRBD1 (5 bases). Germline CDR1 is MNHEY and CDR2 is SVGAGI. V lost 6 bases and J 8 bases, leaving 16 bases between the germline ends. The CDR3 runs to 14 residues. The CDR3 sequence is CASSTVGAGEKLFF. The CDR3 nucleotides read TGTGCCAGCAGCACAGTGGGCGCAGGGGAAAAACTGTTTTTT.

By share, this clonotype counts as medium-sized (0.01 to 0.1%). The gene calls are TRBV20-1 and TRBJ2-1; weak D call: TRBD2 (6 bases). Germline values: CDR1 DFQATT, CDR2 SNEGSKA (reference sequence). Trimming removed 0 bases at V and 6 bases at J, with 15 bases between. The CDR3 extends over 15 amino acids. CDR3 sequence reads: CSARDIRLASNEQFF. The CDR3 DNA follows: TGCAGTGCTAGAGATATAAGGCTAGCGTCCAATGAGCAGTTCTTC.

By sample fraction, this clonotype is medium-sized. The chain has TRBV20-1 and TRBJ2-7; 9 bases fit TRBD2. The CDR3 has 20 amino acids. Trimming at V came to 3 bases and at J to 3 bases, leaving 24 bases not matched to a gene. CDR1 is DFQATT and CDR2 is SNEGSKA in the germline V gene (reference sequence). CDR3 in DNA: TGCAGTGCTAGGAAACTTGGGAGCGGGGGGTGGAGCCCCAGGGGCTACGAGCAGTACTTC. Encoded protein: CSARKLGSGGWSPRGYEQYF.

Worth noting for this clonotype: One end of the junction is discordant with germline, which a read error may explain. The V call is TRBV24-1, the J call TRBJ2-3; a possible D gene is TRBD1 (6 bases). Germline CDR1 KGHDR, CDR2 SFDVKD. This CDR3 region has 16 residues. The CDR3 DNA sequence: TGTGCCACCAGTGATTTTGACCAGGGGCTGACAGATACTCAGTATTTT. This sequence encodes CATSDFDQGLTDTQYF.

This clonotype was seen a handful of times. It differs at one base from a far larger clone, so likely a read error. The CDR3 here is CASSTTVLAAYNEQFF. The CDR3 region has the DNA TGTGCCAGCAGTACGACGGTACTAGCGGCCTACAATGAGCAGTTCTTC. The chain combines TRBV6-8 with TRBJ2-1; TRBD2 aligns across 8 bases. With V trimmed by 5 bases and J by 2 bases, 8 bases remained unmatched. CDR3 length equals 16 residues. Germline values: CDR1 MNHGY, CDR2 SAAAGT.

This clonotype has ten or more counts. V gene TRBV19 combines with J gene TRBJ2-5; TRBD2 matches at 8 bases. CDR1 and CDR2 from the germline V gene are LNHDA and SQIVND (reference sequence). CDR3 length equals 15 residues. V gave up 8 bases and J gave up 5 bases; unmatched junction bases: 13. CDR3 nucleotides: TGTGCCAGTTCCGTCGGGGGGGGGTATTCGGAGACCCAGTACTTC. This gives the protein CASSVGGGYSETQYF.

This clonotype was seen only a few times. This chain connects TRBV5-1 to TRBJ2-7; D is uncertain. The length of the CDR3 is 12 residues. Germline CDR1 is SGHRS and CDR2 is YFSETQ. V was clipped by 2 bases and J by 2 bases, with 5 bases between them. The DNA of the CDR3 is TGCGCCAGCAGCTTTAATCCCTACGAGCAGTACTTC. This sequence encodes CASSFNPYEQYF.

The chain carries TRBV11-2 and TRBJ2-1, with a possible D match to TRBD2 (5 bases). There are 14 residues in the CDR3. Trimming removed 2 bases at V and 3 bases at J, with 8 bases between. The germline V gene has CDR1 SGHAT and CDR2 FQNNGV. The CDR3 loop is CASSLSTSYNEQFF. For the CDR3, the DNA is TGTGCCAGCAGCTTATCCACTAGCTACAATGAGCAGTTCTTC.